The clone carrying this T cell receptor beta chain was detected once. Its antigen remains unidentified. Sequencing was performed with immunoSEQ multiplex PCR; in TCRdb, only in-frame clones are kept and a portion is missing. The table shows 70,000 to 75,000 clones, with roughly 85% occurring only once. Germline V CDR1 and CDR2: SGHNT, YYREEE (reference sequence). The CDR3 sequence is 15 residues long. Trimming cost V 3 bases and J 4 bases; bases outside gene matches: 8. The data stem from a study of T cell responses to AZD1222 COVID-19 vaccine. Notes on the study in general: In a largely white British group with more females than males, clonal diversity was possibly underestimated.

The rearrangement uses TRBV5-4 and TRBJ1-2; TRBD1 agrees at 8 bases. The sequencing here drew on peripheral blood, taken 28 days after the second AZD1222 dose. This sequence was found in an adult who received the AZD1222 COVID-19 vaccine. CDR3 loop: CASSSGTGMIYGYTF. The CDR3 DNA sequence: TGTGCCAGCAGCTCCGGGACAGGTATGATCTATGGCTACACCTTC.